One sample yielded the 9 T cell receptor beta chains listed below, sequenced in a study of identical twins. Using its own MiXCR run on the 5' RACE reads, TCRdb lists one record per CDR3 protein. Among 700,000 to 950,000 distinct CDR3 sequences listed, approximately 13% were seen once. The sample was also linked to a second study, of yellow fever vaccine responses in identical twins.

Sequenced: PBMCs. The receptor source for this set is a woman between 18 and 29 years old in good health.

The CDR3: CASSTQGSMGYEQYF. In DNA, the CDR3 is TGCGCCAGCAGCACACAGGGAAGCATGGGTTACGAGCAGTACTTC. The chain couples TRBV4-1 to TRBJ2-7, with D possibly TRBD1 on 6 matching bases. CDR3 length: 15 amino acids. The germline V gene encodes CDR1 MGHRA and CDR2 YSYEKL. V was cut by 5 bases and J by 4 bases, with 18 bases left in between.

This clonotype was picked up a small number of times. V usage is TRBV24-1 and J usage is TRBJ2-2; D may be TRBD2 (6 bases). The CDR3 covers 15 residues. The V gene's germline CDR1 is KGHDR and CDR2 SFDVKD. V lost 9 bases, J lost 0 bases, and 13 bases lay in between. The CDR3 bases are TGTGCCACCGAGGGGCGGGGTACGAACACCGGGGAGCTGTTTTTT. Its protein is CATEGRGTNTGELFF.

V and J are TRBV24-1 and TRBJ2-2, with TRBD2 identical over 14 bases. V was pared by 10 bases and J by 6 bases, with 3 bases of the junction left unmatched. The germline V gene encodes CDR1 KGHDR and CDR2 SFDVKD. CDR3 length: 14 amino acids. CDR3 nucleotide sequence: TGTGCCACGGGACTAGCGGGAGTCGCCGGGGAGCTGTTTTTT. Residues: CATGLAGVAGELFF.

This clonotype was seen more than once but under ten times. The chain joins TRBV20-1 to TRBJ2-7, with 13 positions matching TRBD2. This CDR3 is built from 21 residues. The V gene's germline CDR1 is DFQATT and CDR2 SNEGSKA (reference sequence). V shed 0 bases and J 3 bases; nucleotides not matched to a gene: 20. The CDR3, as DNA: TGCAGTGCTAGAGATAAAGATTTGGTTAGGACTAGCGGGAGTCTCGACTACGAGCAGTACTTC. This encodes CSARDKDLVRTSGSLDYEQYF.

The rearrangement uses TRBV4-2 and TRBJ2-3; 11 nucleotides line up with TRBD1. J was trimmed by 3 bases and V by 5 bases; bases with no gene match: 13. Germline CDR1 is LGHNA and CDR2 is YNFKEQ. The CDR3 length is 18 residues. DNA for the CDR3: TGTGCCAGCAGCACCACTGAACGGACAGGGGGCACGACAGATACGCAGTATTTT. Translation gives CASSTTERTGGTTDTQYF.

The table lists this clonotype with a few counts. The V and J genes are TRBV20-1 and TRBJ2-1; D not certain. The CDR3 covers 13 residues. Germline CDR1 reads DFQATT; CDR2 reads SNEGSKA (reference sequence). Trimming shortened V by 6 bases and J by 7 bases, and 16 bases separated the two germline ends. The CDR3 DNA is TGCAGTGCCCCCTCCTTGAGGATTAATGAGCAGTTCTTC. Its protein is CSAPSLRINEQFF.

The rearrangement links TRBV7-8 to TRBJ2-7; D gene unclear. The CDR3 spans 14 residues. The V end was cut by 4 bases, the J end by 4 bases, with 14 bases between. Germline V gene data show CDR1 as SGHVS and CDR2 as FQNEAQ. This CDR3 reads CASSSIYGAYEQYF. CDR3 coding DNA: TGTGCCAGCAGCTCCATCTACGGCGCTTACGAGCAGTACTTC.

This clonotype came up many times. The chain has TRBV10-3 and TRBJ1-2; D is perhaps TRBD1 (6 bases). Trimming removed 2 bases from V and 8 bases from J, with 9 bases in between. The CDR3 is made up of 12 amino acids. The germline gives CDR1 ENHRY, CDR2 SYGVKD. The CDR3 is CAISENRDGYTF. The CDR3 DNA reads TGTGCCATCAGTGAGAACAGGGACGGCTACACCTTC.

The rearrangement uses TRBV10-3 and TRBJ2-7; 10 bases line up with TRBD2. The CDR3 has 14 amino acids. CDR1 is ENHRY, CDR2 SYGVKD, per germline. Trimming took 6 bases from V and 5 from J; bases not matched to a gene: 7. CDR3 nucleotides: TGTGCCATCAGCGCCCTAGCGGGAGTTGACGAGCAGTACTTC. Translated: CAISALAGVDEQYF.